Listed here are 10 T cell receptor beta chains from one sample, sequenced in a study of tumor-infiltrating lymphocytes in primary liver carcinoma. A primer in the constant region served to generate TCR beta cDNA from about 470 ng of total RNA. Libraries covering TCR beta were generated through three nested multiplex PCR rounds (using a slightly modified ARM-PCR). The two initial PCR rounds, around 10 cycles each, used TRBV1-TRBV30 forward and C-beta reverse primers. TCRdb independently ran MiXCR on the multiplex PCR reads; one entry per CDR3 protein. The table shows 50,000 to 60,000 distinct CDR3 sequences, with around 73% occurring only once. From about 20-30 mg of unsorted bulk tissue, DNA and RNA were co-extracted together. What was sequenced was liver tumor tissue from sampling region 5. Subset meaning: tumor region T5, tumor centre. The receptors stem from a man in his forties with primary liver carcinoma and hepatitis B virus infection.

This clonotype appeared a single time. One junction end does not reproduce the germline sequence, and a read error may be involved. The chain recombines TRBV11-3 with TRBJ2-7; D possibly uses TRBD1 or TRBD2 (5 bases each). The germline V gene has CDR1 SGHNT and CDR2 YENEEA. There are 18 residues in the CDR3. Here the CDR3 DNA reads TGTGCCTGCAGCGCCATGACATCTGGGACCGGCACTCCCTACGAGCAGTACTTC. Translating gives CACSAMTSGTGTPYEQYF. Full variable domain (missing parts from reference TRBV11-3 and TRBJ2-7): EAGVVQSPRYKIIEKKQPVAFWCNPISGHNTLYWYLQNLGQGPELLIRYENEEAVDDSQLPKDRFSAERLKGVDSTLKIQPAELGDSAVYLCACSAMTSGTGTPYEQYFGPGTRLTVT.

This clonotype was seen ten or more times. The gene calls are TRBV28 and TRBJ2-7; TRBD2 agrees at 7 bases. V lost 6 bases to trimming and J lost 2 bases; unmatched junction nucleotides: 10. This CDR3 is built from 15 residues. Germline V CDR1 and CDR2: MDHEN, SYDVKM. In DNA, the CDR3 is TGTGCCAGCAGCCCTAGGGGAGCGGGAACCTACGAGCAGTACTTC. As protein: CASSPRGAGTYEQYF. The variable domain in full, completed from reference TRBV28 and TRBJ2-7, reads DVKVTQSSRYLVKRTGEKVFLECVQDMDHENMFWYRQDPGLGLRLIYFSYDVKMKEKGDIPEGYSVSREKKERFSLILESASTNQTSMYLCASSPRGAGTYEQYFGPGTRLTVT.

Details on this clonotype: The germline gene is not matched at one end of the junction; a read error may be the cause. The chain links TRBV10-3 to TRBJ1-4; 10 nucleotides align to TRBD1. There are 16 residues in the CDR3. CDR1 and CDR2 (germline): ENHRY, SYGVKD. The CDR3 DNA sequence: TGTGCCAGCCGGGACAGGGGAGAAGAAACTAGTGAAAGACTGTTTTTT. This translates into CASRDRGEETSERLFF.

This clonotype is a singleton in its sample. Mismatch with germline at one junction end may stem from a read error. The genes are TRBV6-2 or TRBV6-3 and TRBJ2-7; 7 bases are a match to TRBD2. The length of the CDR3 is 15 residues. CDR1 is MNHEY, CDR2 SVGEGT, per germline. CDR3 coding DNA: TGTGTCAGCGGTTATAAGCCTAGCGGCTCCTACGAGCAGTACTTC. Encoded protein: CVSGYKPSGSYEQYF.

The chain uses TRBV20-1 and TRBJ2-1, with 8 bases matching TRBD1. The V gene's germline CDR1 is DFQATT and CDR2 SNEGSKA (reference sequence). CDR3 size: 14 residues. The DNA for the CDR3 is TGCAGCGCCCGGGGGACAGGCGATTACAATGAGCAGTTCTTC. Protein product: CSARGTGDYNEQFF.

Comments on this clonotype: A read error is likely, as this CDR3 ends without the conserved phenylalanine or tryptophan. The chain is built from TRBV11-2 and TRBJ2-7; 13 bases fit TRBD2. This CDR3 is built from 17 residues. Germline V gene lookup returns CDR1 SGHAT and CDR2 FQNNGV. Trimming at V came to 10 bases and at J to 1 base, leaving 13 bases not matched to a gene. CDR3 in amino acids: CAIRQELAGGWSYEQYL. DNA of the CDR3: TGTGCCATCAGACAAGAACTAGCGGGAGGGTGGTCCTACGAGCAGTACCTC.

The chain joins TRBV7-3 to TRBJ2-1; no clear D. V shed 1 base and J shed 5 bases, with 12 bases lying between them. The CDR3 is 15 residues long. Germline V lookup: CDR1 SGHTA, CDR2 FQGTGA. In DNA form, the CDR3 reads TGTGCCAGCAGCTTAAATCTAGTGGGGAACAATGAGCAGTTCTTC. Translating it yields CASSLNLVGNNEQFF.

This clonotype was counted at least ten times. The gene calls are TRBV7-9 and TRBJ2-1; 10 bases line up with TRBD2. This CDR3 contains 17 residues. Unmatched junction bases numbered 10, after V lost 5 bases and J lost 3 bases. Germline CDR1 is SEHNR and CDR2 is FQNEAQ (reference sequence). This chain's CDR3 is CASSRTSGQLNYNEQFF. Written as DNA, the CDR3 is TGTGCCAGCAGCCGGACTAGCGGACAACTAAACTACAATGAGCAGTTCTTC.

This clonotype was seen a single time. A read error may explain this, as a much larger clone is one base away. The CDR3 does not close with the conserved phenylalanine or tryptophan, likely indicating a read error. The V and J genes are TRBV20-1 and TRBJ1-1; D is undetermined. The germline CDR1 and CDR2 sequences are DFQATT and SNEGSKA (reference sequence). The CDR3 runs to 12 residues. Trimming removed 6 bases at V and 5 bases at J, with 13 bases between. The DNA for the CDR3 is TGCAGTGCCCCCGAATCGGGGACTGAAGCTTTCTTA. Translation: CSAPESGTEAFL.

The chain combines TRBV11-2 with TRBJ2-7, with 8 positions matching TRBD2. There are 15 residues in the CDR3. The ends lost 6 bases at V and 7 bases at J; junction bases unmatched: 14. Germline lookup yields CDR1 SGHAT and CDR2 FQNNGV. The CDR3 DNA reads TGTGCCAGCAGTCCACAGGCAAGCGGGAGAGGGGAGCAGTACTTC. Its translation: CASSPQASGRGEQYF.